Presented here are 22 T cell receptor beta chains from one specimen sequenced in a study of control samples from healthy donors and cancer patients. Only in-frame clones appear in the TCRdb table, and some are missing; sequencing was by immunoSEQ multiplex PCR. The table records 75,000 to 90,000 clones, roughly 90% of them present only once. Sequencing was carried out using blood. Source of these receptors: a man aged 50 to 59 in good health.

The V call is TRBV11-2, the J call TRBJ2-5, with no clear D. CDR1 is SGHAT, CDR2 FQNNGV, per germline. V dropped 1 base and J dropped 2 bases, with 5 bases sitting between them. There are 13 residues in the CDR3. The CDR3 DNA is TGTGCCAGCAGCTTAGTGATGCAAGAGACCCAGTACTTC. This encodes CASSLVMQETQYF.

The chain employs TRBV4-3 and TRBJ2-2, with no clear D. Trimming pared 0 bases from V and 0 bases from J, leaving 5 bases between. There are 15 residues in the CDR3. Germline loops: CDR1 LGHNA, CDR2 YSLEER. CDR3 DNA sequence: TGCGCCAGCAGCCAAGATACCCCGAACACCGGGGAGCTGTTTTTT. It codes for CASSQDTPNTGELFF.

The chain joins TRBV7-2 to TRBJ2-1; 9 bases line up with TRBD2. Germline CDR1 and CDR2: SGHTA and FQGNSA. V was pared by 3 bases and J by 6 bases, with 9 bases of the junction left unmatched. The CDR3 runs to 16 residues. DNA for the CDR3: TGTGCCAGCAGCTTGGGAGCTAGCGGGGTAATCAATGAGCAGTTCTTC. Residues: CASSLGASGVINEQFF.

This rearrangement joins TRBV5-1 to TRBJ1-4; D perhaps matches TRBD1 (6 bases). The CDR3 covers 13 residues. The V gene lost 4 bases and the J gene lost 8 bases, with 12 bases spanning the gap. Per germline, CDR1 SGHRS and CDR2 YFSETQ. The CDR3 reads CASSRGSGEKLFF. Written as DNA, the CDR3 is TGCGCCAGCAGCAGGGGGAGCGGGGAAAAACTGTTTTTT. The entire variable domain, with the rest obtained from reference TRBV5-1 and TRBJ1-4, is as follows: KAGVTQTPRYLIKTRGQQVTLSCSPISGHRSVSWYQQTPGQGLQFLFEYFSETQRNKGNFPGRFSGRQFSNSRSEMNVSTLELGDSALYLCASSRGSGEKLFFGSGTQLSVL.

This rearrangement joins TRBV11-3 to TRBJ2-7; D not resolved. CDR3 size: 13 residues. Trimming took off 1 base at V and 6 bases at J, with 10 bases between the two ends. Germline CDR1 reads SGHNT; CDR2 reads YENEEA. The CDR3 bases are TGTGCCAGCAGCTTAGGAGGATTGGGCGAGCAGTACTTC. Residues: CASSLGGLGEQYF.

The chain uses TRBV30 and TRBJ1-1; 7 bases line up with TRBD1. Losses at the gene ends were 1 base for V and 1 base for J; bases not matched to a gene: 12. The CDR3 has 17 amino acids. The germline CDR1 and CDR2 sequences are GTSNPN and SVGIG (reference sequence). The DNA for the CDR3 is TGTGCCTGGAGTGGTTGGATTCCGGGACAGACGAACACTGAAGCTTTCTTT. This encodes CAWSGWIPGQTNTEAFF.

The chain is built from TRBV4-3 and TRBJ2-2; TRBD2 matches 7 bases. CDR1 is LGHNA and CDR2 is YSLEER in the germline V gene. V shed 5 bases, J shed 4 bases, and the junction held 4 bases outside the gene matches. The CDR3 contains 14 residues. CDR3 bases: TGCGCCAGCAGCGAAGCGGGGCCCACCGGGGAGCTGTTTTTT. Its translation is CASSEAGPTGELFF.

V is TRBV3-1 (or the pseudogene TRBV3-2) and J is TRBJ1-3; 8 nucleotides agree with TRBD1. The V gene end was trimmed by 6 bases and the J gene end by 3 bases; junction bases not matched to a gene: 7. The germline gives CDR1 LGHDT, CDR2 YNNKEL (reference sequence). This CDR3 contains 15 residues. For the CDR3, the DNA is TGTGCCAGCAGTCCTCAGGGGGCGAGTGGAAACACCATATATTTT. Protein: CASSPQGASGNTIYF.

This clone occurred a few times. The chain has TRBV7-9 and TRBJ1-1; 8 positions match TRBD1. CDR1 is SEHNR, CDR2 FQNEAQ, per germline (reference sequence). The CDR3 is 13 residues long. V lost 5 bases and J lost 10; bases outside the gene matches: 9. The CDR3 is CASSMGQALAAFF. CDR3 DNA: TGTGCCAGCAGCATGGGACAGGCATTGGCAGCTTTCTTT.

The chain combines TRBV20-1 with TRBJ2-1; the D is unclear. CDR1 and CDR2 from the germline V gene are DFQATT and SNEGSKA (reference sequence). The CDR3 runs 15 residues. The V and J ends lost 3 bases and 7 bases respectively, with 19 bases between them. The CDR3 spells CSASPASFLRNEQFF. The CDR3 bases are TGCAGTGCTAGTCCCGCCTCGTTCCTTAGAAATGAGCAGTTCTTC.

The CDR3 region is CASSQGWTGGSGNTIYF. The DNA of the CDR3 is TGTGCCAGCAGCCAAGGTTGGACAGGGGGCTCTGGAAACACCATATATTTT. The chain carries TRBV3-1 (or the pseudogene TRBV3-2) and TRBJ1-3; TRBD1 matches at 10 bases. V shed 1 base and J 0 bases; nucleotides not matched to a gene: 3. The germline gives CDR1 LGHDT, CDR2 YNNKEL (reference sequence). The CDR3 is made up of 17 amino acids.

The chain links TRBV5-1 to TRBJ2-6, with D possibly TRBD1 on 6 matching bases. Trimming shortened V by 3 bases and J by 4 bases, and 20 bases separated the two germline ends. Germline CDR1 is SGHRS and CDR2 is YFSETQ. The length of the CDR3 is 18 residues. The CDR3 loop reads CASSSVLQTGIGANVLTF. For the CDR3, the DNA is TGCGCCAGCAGCTCGGTTCTACAGACAGGTATCGGGGCCAACGTCCTGACTTTC. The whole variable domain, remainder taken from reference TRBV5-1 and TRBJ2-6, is KAGVTQTPRYLIKTRGQQVTLSCSPISGHRSVSWYQQTPGQGLQFLFEYFSETQRNKGNFPGRFSGRQFSNSRSEMNVSTLELGDSALYLCASSSVLQTGIGANVLTFGAGSRLTVL.

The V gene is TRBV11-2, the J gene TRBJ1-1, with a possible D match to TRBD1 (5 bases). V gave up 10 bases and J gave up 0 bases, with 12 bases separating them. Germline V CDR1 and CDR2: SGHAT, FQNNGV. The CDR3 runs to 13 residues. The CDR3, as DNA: TGTGCCACCAAAGACAGTATGAACACTGAAGCTTTCTTT. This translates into CATKDSMNTEAFF.

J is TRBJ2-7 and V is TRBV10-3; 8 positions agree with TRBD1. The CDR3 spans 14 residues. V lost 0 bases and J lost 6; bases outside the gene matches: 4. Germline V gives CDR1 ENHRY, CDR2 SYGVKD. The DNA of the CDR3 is TGTGCCATCAGTGAGTCGGGCGGACAGGGCGAGCAGTACTTC. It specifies CAISESGGQGEQYF.

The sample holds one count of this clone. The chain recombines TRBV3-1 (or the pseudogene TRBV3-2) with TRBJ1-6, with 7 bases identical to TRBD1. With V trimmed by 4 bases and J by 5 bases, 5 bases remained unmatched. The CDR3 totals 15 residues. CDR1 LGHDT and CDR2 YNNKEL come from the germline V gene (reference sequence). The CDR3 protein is CASSLRQGHNSPLHF. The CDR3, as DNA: TGTGCCAGCAGCCTTAGACAGGGACATAATTCACCCCTCCACTTT.

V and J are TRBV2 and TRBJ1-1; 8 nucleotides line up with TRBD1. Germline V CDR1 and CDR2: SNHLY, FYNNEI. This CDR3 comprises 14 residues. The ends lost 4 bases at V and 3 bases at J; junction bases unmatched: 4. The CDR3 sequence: CASSGRGRDTEAFF. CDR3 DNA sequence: TGTGCCAGCAGTGGCAGGGGGCGGGACACTGAAGCTTTCTTT.

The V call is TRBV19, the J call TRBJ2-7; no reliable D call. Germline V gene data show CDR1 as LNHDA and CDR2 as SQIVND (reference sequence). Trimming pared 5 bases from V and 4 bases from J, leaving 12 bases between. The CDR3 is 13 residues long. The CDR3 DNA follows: TGTGCCAGTAGTCCGACCCTAGGGTACGAGCAGTACTTC. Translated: CASSPTLGYEQYF.

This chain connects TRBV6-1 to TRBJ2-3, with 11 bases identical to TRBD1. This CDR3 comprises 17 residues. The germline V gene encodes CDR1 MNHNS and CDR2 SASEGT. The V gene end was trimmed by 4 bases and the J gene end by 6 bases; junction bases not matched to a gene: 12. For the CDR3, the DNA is TGTGCCAGCAGTGGGGGGACAGGGGGAGACGCTAGGGATACGCAGTATTTT. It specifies CASSGGTGGDARDTQYF.

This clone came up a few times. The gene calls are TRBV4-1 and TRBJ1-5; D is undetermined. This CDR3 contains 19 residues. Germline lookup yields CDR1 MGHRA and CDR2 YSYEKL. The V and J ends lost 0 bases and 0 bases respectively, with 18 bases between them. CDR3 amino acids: CASSQDYILGVDSNQPQHF. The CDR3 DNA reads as TGCGCCAGCAGCCAAGATTATATCCTAGGAGTGGATAGCAATCAGCCCCAGCATTTT.

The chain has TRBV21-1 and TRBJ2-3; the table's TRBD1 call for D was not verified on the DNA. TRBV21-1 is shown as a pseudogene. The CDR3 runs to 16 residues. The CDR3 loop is CASSIPGTGGEDTQYF. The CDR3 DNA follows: TGTGCCAGCAGCATCCCCGGGACAGGGGGAGAAGATACGCAGTATTTT.

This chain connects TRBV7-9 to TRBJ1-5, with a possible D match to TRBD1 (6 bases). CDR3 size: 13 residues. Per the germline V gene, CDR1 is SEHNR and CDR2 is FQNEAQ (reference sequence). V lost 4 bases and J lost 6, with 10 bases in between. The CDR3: CASSSQGSQPQHF. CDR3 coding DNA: TGTGCCAGCAGCTCACAGGGTTCTCAGCCCCAGCATTTT.

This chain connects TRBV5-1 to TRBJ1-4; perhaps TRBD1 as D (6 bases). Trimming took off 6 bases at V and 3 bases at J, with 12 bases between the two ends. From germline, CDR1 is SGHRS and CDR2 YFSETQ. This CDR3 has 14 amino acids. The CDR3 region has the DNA TGCGCCAGCACCCCGGGACAACCTAATGAAAAACTGTTTTTT. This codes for CASTPGQPNEKLFF.